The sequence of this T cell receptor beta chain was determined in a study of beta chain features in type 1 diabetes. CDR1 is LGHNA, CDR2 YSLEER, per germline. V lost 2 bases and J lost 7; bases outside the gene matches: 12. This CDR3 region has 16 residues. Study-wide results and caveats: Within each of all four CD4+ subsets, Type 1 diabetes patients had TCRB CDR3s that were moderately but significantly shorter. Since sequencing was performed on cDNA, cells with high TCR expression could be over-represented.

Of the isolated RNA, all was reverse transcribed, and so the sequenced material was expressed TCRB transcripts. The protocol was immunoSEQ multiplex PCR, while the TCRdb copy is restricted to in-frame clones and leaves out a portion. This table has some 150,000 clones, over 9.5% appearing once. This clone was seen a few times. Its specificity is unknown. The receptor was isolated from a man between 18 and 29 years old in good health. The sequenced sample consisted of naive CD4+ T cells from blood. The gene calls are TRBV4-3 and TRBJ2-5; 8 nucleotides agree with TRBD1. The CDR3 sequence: CASSQQTGDGFGTQYF. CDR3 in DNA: TGCGCCAGCAGCCAACAGACAGGGGACGGGTTTGGGACCCAGTACTTC.